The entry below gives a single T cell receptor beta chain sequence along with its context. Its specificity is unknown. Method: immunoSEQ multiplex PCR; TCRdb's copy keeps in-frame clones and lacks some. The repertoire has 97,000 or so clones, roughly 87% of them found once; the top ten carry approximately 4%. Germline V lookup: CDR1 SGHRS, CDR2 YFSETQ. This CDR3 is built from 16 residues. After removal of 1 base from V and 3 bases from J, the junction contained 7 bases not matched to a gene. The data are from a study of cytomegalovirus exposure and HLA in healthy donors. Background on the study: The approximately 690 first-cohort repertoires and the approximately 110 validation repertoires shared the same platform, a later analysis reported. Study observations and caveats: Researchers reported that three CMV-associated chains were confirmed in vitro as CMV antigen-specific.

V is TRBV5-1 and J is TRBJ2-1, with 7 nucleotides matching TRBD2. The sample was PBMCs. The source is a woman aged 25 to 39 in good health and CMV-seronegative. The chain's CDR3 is CASSLRSGRDYNEQFF. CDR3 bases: TGCGCCAGCAGCTTGCGCTCAGGGAGGGACTACAATGAGCAGTTCTTC.